This is a list of T cell receptor beta chains from one sample in a study of blood T cell repertoires in COVID-19. TCRdb's copy holds only in-frame clones and misses some; the assay was immunoSEQ multiplex PCR. The table shows approximately 150,000 clones, with 65% to 80% occurring only once. Sequencing input: peripheral blood. Receptors originate from a woman aged 55-75 years with acute or convalescent COVID-19. Each CDR3 is given with its conserved first and last residue. D genes are given only for firm matches. Size tells how often a clone was seen (once, few, many) or the class of an expanded clone, and some rows leave it out.

j_gene: TRBJ1-1; abundance: .; d_gene: .; v_gene: TRBV19; CDR3aa: CASSTLQRTAEAFF; CDR3nt: TGTGCCAGTAGTACTCTCCAGAGGACAGCTGAAGCTTTCTTT
j_gene: TRBJ1-6; abundance: few; d_gene: TRBD1; v_gene: TRBV18; CDR3aa: CASSPRQGGRRRNSPLHF; CDR3nt: TGTGCCAGCTCACCACGACAGGGAGGAAGAAGAAGAAATTCACCCCTCCACTTT
j_gene: TRBJ1-2; abundance: .; d_gene: .; v_gene: TRBV6-5; CDR3aa: CASSYGADINYGYTF; CDR3nt: TGTGCCAGCAGTTACGGGGCGGACATTAACTATGGCTACACCTTC
j_gene: TRBJ2-3; abundance: .; d_gene: TRBD2; v_gene: TRBV6-5; CDR3aa: CASRIGTTTDTQYF; CDR3nt: TGTGCCAGCAGAATAGGGACTACCACAGATACGCAGTATTTT
j_gene: TRBJ2-6; abundance: .; d_gene: .; v_gene: TRBV27; CDR3aa: CASSLSGLIITGANVLTF; CDR3nt: TGTGCCAGCAGTTTATCTGGACTAATTATTACTGGGGCCAACGTCCTGACTTTC
j_gene: TRBJ2-3; abundance: .; d_gene: TRBD2; v_gene: TRBV30; CDR3aa: CAWELAGYTDTQYF; CDR3nt: TGTGCCTGGGAATTAGCGGGGTACACAGATACGCAGTATTTT
j_gene: TRBJ2-2; abundance: .; d_gene: TRBD1; v_gene: TRBV15; CDR3aa: CATSRGNRGAGELFF; CDR3nt: TGTGCCACCAGCAGAGGAAACAGGGGTGCCGGGGAGCTGTTTTTT
j_gene: TRBJ2-1; abundance: .; d_gene: .; v_gene: TRBV28; CDR3aa: CASSRLTGEQFF; CDR3nt: TGTGCCAGCAGCAGACTGACAGGCGAGCAGTTCTTC
j_gene: TRBJ1-4; abundance: few; d_gene: TRBD1; v_gene: TRBV30; CDR3aa: CACRGTVEKLFF; CDR3nt: TGTGCCTGCAGGGGGACCGTTGAAAAACTGTTTTTT
j_gene: TRBJ1-2; abundance: .; d_gene: .; v_gene: TRBV5-1; CDR3aa: CASSTAGRPPNYGYTF; CDR3nt: TGCGCCAGCAGTACAGCAGGCCGTCCCCCTAACTATGGCTACACCTTC
j_gene: TRBJ1-5; abundance: .; d_gene: TRBD1; v_gene: TRBV6-5; CDR3aa: CASRQGASNQPQHF; CDR3nt: TGTGCCAGCAGGCAGGGGGCAAGCAATCAGCCCCAGCATTTT
j_gene: TRBJ2-7; abundance: few; d_gene: TRBD2; v_gene: TRBV18; CDR3aa: CASSLGLAGVYEQYF; CDR3nt: TGTGCCAGCTCACTCGGACTAGCGGGAGTCTACGAGCAGTACTTC
j_gene: TRBJ2-2; abundance: .; d_gene: .; v_gene: TRBV11-2; CDR3aa: CASSSRQVLSNTGELFF; CDR3nt: TGTGCCAGCAGCTCCCGTCAGGTACTTTCGAACACCGGGGAGCTGTTTTTT